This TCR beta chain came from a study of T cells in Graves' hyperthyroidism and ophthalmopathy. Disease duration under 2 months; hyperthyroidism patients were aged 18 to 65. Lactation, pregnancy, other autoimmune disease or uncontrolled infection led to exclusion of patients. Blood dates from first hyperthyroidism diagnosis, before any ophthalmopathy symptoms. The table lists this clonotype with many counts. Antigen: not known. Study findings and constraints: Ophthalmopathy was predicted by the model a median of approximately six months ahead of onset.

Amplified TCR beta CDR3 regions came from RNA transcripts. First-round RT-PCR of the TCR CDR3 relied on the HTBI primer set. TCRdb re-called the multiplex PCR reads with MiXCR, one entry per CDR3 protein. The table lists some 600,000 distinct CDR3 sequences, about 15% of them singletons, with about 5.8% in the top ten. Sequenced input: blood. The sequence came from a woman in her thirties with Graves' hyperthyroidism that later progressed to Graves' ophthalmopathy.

The CDR3, as DNA: TGTGCCAGCAGCCAAGGACGCACCGCGCTTGAAGCTTTCTTT. The encoded protein is CASSQGRTALEAFF. This sequence joins TRBV3-1 and TRBJ1-1; D is undetermined. Germline CDR1 reads LGHDT; CDR2 reads YNNKEL (reference sequence). The CDR3 contains 14 residues. V was clipped by 1 base and J by 7 bases, with 13 bases between them.